A single sample gave rise to the 20 T cell receptor beta chains below, sequenced in a study of T cells after yellow fever vaccination. TCRdb itself ran the 5' RACE reads through MiXCR, one entry per CDR3 protein. The repertoire holds over 200,000 distinct CDR3 sequences, with approximately 6.3% as singletons. The sample here was CD4+ T cells sorted from PBMCs, taken on the day of the yellow fever booster vaccination. The origin of the receptors is a man aged 25 to 40 who received the YFV17D yellow fever vaccine.

The V gene is TRBV5-6, the J gene TRBJ2-3; D ambiguous. From germline, CDR1 is SGHDT and CDR2 YYEEEE. The CDR3 spans 15 residues. Trimming stripped 0 bases from V and 2 bases from J, with 10 bases between. This CDR3 reads CASSLGVRHTDTQYF. In nucleotides, the CDR3 is TGTGCCAGCAGCTTGGGAGTGCGGCACACAGATACGCAGTATTTT. Variable domain in full (rest from reference TRBV5-6 and TRBJ2-3): DAGVTQSPTHLIKTRGQQVTLRCSPKSGHDTVSWYQQALGQGPQFIFQYYEEEERQRGNFPDRFSGHQFPNYSSELNVNALLLGDSALYLCASSLGVRHTDTQYFGPGTRLTVL.

This clonotype was detected many times. The J gene is TRBJ2-7, the V gene TRBV6-5; 11 positions match TRBD2. V was clipped by 2 bases and J by 5 bases; unmatched bases: 8. The CDR3 is 16 residues long. Germline CDR1 and CDR2: MNHEY and SVGAGI. The CDR3 region has the DNA TGTGCCAGCAGTTACCTGCAACCACTAGCGGGAGACGAGCAGTACTTC. It specifies CASSYLQPLAGDEQYF.

Note on this clonotype: This could be a read error, since a much larger clone is one nucleotide away. This sequence joins TRBV28 and TRBJ2-5; D is perhaps TRBD2 (5 bases). CDR1 and CDR2 from the germline V gene are MDHEN and SYDVKM. The CDR3 loop spans 14 amino acids. The ends were cut back, 8 bases at V and 5 bases at J, with 18 bases in the middle. CDR3 loop: CASGGGFRHETQYF. CDR3 sequence (DNA): TGTGCCAGCGGCGGCGGGTTCCGACATGAGACCCAGTACTTC.

The chain employs TRBV4-3 and TRBJ1-6, with D possibly TRBD1 on 5 matching bases. The CDR3 covers 14 residues. Germline V gene sequence: CDR1 LGHNA, CDR2 YSLEER. V was pared by 5 bases and J by 9 bases, with 14 bases between. The CDR3 bases are TGCGCCAGCAGCGTCCAGGGTGAGGGTTCACCCCTCCACTTT. This sequence encodes CASSVQGEGSPLHF.

This clonotype has only a few counts. The chain links TRBV29-1 to TRBJ2-1, with D maybe TRBD2 (6 bases). Trimming stripped 7 bases from V and 9 bases from J, with 10 bases between. CDR3 length: 10 residues. Germline V lookup: CDR1 SQVTM, CDR2 ANQGSEA. CDR3 bases: TGCAGCGGTGGGGAGGTTGAGCAGTTCTTC. It codes for CSGGEVEQFF.

This clonotype was detected many times. This chain connects TRBV5-1 to TRBJ2-2; 10 nucleotides align to TRBD2. Germline lookup yields CDR1 SGHRS and CDR2 YFSETQ. The trim removed 5 bases at V and 4 bases at J, leaving 5 bases unmatched. This CDR3 has 15 amino acids. The CDR3 sequence: CASRRTSGVTGELFF. As DNA, the CDR3 is TGCGCCAGCAGGCGGACTAGCGGAGTCACCGGGGAGCTGTTTTTT. Drawing the rest from reference TRBV5-1 and TRBJ2-2, the complete variable domain is KAGVTQTPRYLIKTRGQQVTLSCSPISGHRSVSWYQQTPGQGLQFLFEYFSETQRNKGNFPGRFSGRQFSNSRSEMNVSTLELGDSALYLCASRRTSGVTGELFFGEGSRLTVL.

This clonotype came up many times. The chain is built from TRBV5-6 and TRBJ2-1; D remains unclear. V was cut by 2 bases and J by 8 bases, with 8 bases left in between. Germline values: CDR1 SGHDT, CDR2 YYEEEE. The CDR3 is 12 amino acids. Here the CDR3 reads CASSLSGYEQFF. The CDR3 nucleotides read TGTGCCAGCAGCTTATCCGGGTATGAGCAGTTCTTC.

This clonotype came up many times. The J gene is TRBJ2-7, the V gene TRBV20-1, with 10 nucleotides matching TRBD1. V shed 3 bases and J 6 bases; nucleotides not matched to a gene: 11. CDR1 is DFQATT, CDR2 SNEGSKA, per germline (reference sequence). This CDR3 has 15 amino acids. CDR3 sequence: CSASFPGTGVSEQYF. The DNA for the CDR3 is TGCAGTGCTAGTTTCCCCGGGACAGGGGTTTCCGAGCAGTACTTC.

This chain links TRBV12-3 or TRBV12-4 with TRBJ2-1; the D gene is possibly TRBD2 (5 bases). The CDR3 consists of 14 residues. Trimming removed 6 bases at V and 2 bases at J, with 11 bases between. Here the CDR3 reads CASSAGETYNEQFF. The CDR3 region has the DNA TGTGCCAGCAGCGCCGGGGAAACCTACAATGAGCAGTTCTTC.

In the case of this clonotype: This may be a read error, as it is one base from a much larger clone. The rearrangement uses TRBV20-1 and TRBJ2-7; 7 bases are shared with TRBD2. The V gene end was trimmed by 6 bases and the J gene end by 5 bases; junction bases not matched to a gene: 7. Germline values: CDR1 DFQATT, CDR2 SNEGSKA (reference sequence). The CDR3 has 12 residues. The CDR3 sequence: CSAGEGLDEQYF. For the CDR3, the DNA is TGCAGTGCAGGGGAGGGCCTCGACGAGCAGTACTTC.

This clonotype has ten or more counts. The chain couples TRBV5-1 to TRBJ2-3, with 11 nucleotides matching TRBD2. From germline, CDR1 is SGHRS and CDR2 YFSETQ. Trimming removed 4 bases from V and 4 bases from J; junction bases left unmatched: 2. The CDR3 sequence is 14 residues long. The CDR3 here is CASSTSGSADTQYF. The CDR3 DNA is TGCGCCAGCAGCACTAGCGGGAGCGCAGATACGCAGTATTTT. The full variable domain, completed using reference TRBV5-1 and TRBJ2-3, is KAGVTQTPRYLIKTRGQQVTLSCSPISGHRSVSWYQQTPGQGLQFLFEYFSETQRNKGNFPGRFSGRQFSNSRSEMNVSTLELGDSALYLCASSTSGSADTQYFGPGTRLTVL.

This clonotype has ten or more counts. The chain is built from TRBV5-1 and TRBJ2-3; TRBD2 matches 9 bases. The V and J ends lost 3 bases and 4 bases, in that order; junction bases with no gene match: 6. There are 15 residues in the CDR3. CDR1 and CDR2 from the germline V gene are SGHRS and YFSETQ. CDR3 DNA: TGCGCCAGCAGCTCGACTAGCGGCCGGTCAGATACGCAGTATTTT. Amino acid sequence: CASSSTSGRSDTQYF.

The V and J genes are TRBV5-4 and TRBJ2-7, with D perhaps matching TRBD1 or TRBD2 (5 bases each). The V gene lost 2 bases and the J gene lost 1 base, with 16 bases spanning the gap. CDR3 length equals 16 residues. Germline V gene lookup returns CDR1 SGHNT and CDR2 YYREEE (reference sequence). The CDR3 protein is CASSFRGGPGSYEQYF. CDR3 nucleotide sequence: TGTGCCAGCAGCTTTCGTGGGGGTCCGGGATCCTACGAGCAGTACTTC.

This clonotype appeared a few times. At one end, the junction sequence differs from germline, possibly due to a read error. The V call is TRBV7-9, the J call TRBJ1-2; TRBD1 matches 9 bases. The CDR3 consists of 9 residues. Germline V gene lookup returns CDR1 SEHNR and CDR2 FQNEAQ (reference sequence). The CDR3 reads CASSQTGGF. CDR3 coding DNA: TGTGCCAGCAGCCAGACAGGGGGATTC.

The chain recombines TRBV18 with TRBJ2-6; no reliable D call. Germline V lookup: CDR1 KGHSH, CDR2 LQKENI. This CDR3 has 16 residues. Trimming shortened V by 2 bases and J by 2 bases, and 10 bases separated the two germline ends. The DNA for the CDR3 is TGTGCCAGCTCACCAACTAAGGGCACTGGGGCCAACGTCCTGACTTTC. Translated, it gives CASSPTKGTGANVLTF. The full variable domain, completed using reference TRBV18 and TRBJ2-6, is NAGVMQNPRHLVRRRGQEARLRCSPMKGHSHVYWYRQLPEEGLKFMVYLQKENIIDESGMPKERFSAEFPKEGPSILRIQQVVRGDSAAYFCASSPTKGTGANVLTFGAGSRLTVL.

This clonotype was seen more than once but under ten times. Written as DNA, the CDR3 is TGTGCCAGCAGCGTTCATAGTAAAGAGACCCAGTACTTC. Its translation is CASSVHSKETQYF. V gene TRBV9 combines with J gene TRBJ2-5; no clear D gene. In germline, CDR1 is SGDLS, CDR2 YYNGEE. Between the trimmed V and J ends, which lost 2 bases and 3 bases, there was a span of 8 bases. The CDR3 length is 13 residues.

This clonotype appeared many times. This chain uses TRBV4-2 with TRBJ2-5, with D possibly matching TRBD2 (5 bases). This CDR3 comprises 16 residues. Germline values: CDR1 LGHNA, CDR2 YNFKEQ. V shed 4 bases and J shed 1 base, with 16 bases lying between them. CDR3 in amino acids: CASSPGFLETQETQYF. CDR3 DNA sequence: TGTGCCAGCAGCCCGGGATTCTTGGAAACCCAAGAGACCCAGTACTTC.

This clonotype was observed many times. The chain combines TRBV7-2 with TRBJ2-5; 8 bases line up with TRBD2. The CDR3 runs 15 residues. Germline CDR1 reads SGHTA; CDR2 reads FQGNSA. Trimming cost V 4 bases and J 4 bases; bases outside gene matches: 8. The CDR3 spells CASSWSGSIRETQYF. CDR3 DNA: TGTGCCAGCAGCTGGAGCGGGAGTATCAGAGAGACCCAGTACTTC.

In regard to this clonotype: A read error may explain this, as a much larger clone is one base away. The chain employs TRBV5-1 and TRBJ2-5; D uncertain. CDR1 and CDR2 from the germline V gene are SGHRS and YFSETQ. The CDR3 totals 11 residues. Trimming removed 6 bases at V and 7 bases at J, with 10 bases between. CDR3 coding DNA: TGCGCCAGCACAAACACTTGGACCCAGTACTTC. Amino acids: CASTNTWTQYF.

The chain is built from TRBV9 and TRBJ2-3, with TRBD2 identical over 7 bases. V was clipped by 0 bases and J by 2 bases; unmatched bases: 6. CDR3 length: 16 residues. CDR1 and CDR2 (germline): SGDLS, YYNGEE. The CDR3 DNA reads as TGTGCCAGCAGCGTAGTCGGACTAGAAATCACAGATACGCAGTATTTT. Protein sequence: CASSVVGLEITDTQYF.